These T cell receptor beta chains were read from a single sample in a study of CD8+ T cells in alopecia areata. Data came from immunoSEQ multiplex PCR; TCRdb stores just in-frame clones and leaves some out. The profile shows 150,000 to 200,000 clones, less than 65% of them singletons. Sequences were derived from CD4+ T cells sorted from blood, sampled at week 24, from a patient treated with tofacitinib. Every receptor here comes from a human donor with alopecia areata. CDR3s include the opening cysteine and the closing phenylalanine or tryptophan. D genes are given only for firm matches. Some rows have no size entry. The others give once, few or many, or a class for an expanded clone.

size,D,V,J,length,DNA,CDR3
.,TRBD1,TRBV29-1,TRBJ1-2,13,TGCAGCGTCTCAACAGGGGGTGGCTATGGCTACACCTTC,CSVSTGGGYGYTF
few,.,TRBV29-1,TRBJ2-5,13,TGCAGCGCCGGGCAGGGATCAGGGGAGACCCAGTACTTC,CSAGQGSGETQYF
.,.,TRBV29-1,TRBJ2-6,14,TGCAGCGTTCCCCAGGACTCTGGGGCCAACGTCCTGACTTTC,CSVPQDSGANVLTF
.,.,TRBV27,TRBJ1-1,13,TGTGCCAGCAGTTTGCAGGAGAACACTGAAGCTTTCTTT,CASSLQENTEAFF
few,TRBD2,TRBV18,TRBJ2-1,18,TGTGCCAGCTCACCAAGAGCCCCTAGCGGGGGGACCTACAATGAGCAGTTCTTC,CASSPRAPSGGTYNEQFF
.,.,TRBV6-1,TRBJ2-6,16,TGTGCCAGCAGTGATTTGGTACAAAATGGGGCCAACGTCCTGACTTTC,CASSDLVQNGANVLTF
.,.,TRBV29-1,TRBJ2-1,14,TGCAGCGTTCTGGGGACCACCCACTACAATGAGCAGTTCTTC,CSVLGTTHYNEQFF
once,.,TRBV9,TRBJ1-6,14,TGTGCCAGCAGCGTAGGCTCGGAGGTATCACCCCTCCACTTT,CASSVGSEVSPLHF
few,.,TRBV29-1,TRBJ1-5,14,TGCAGCGTTGCATCCGGGACCCACAATCAGCCCCAGCATTTT,CSVASGTHNQPQHF
.,.,TRBV4-3,TRBJ2-2,15,TGCGCCAGCAGCCAAGATGGGGGGCGAGTCGGGGAGCTGTTTTTT,CASSQDGGRVGELFF
.,.,TRBV29-1,TRBJ1-1,12,TGCAGCGTCAGGGATACCAACACTGAAGCTTTCTTT,CSVRDTNTEAFF
.,.,TRBV18,TRBJ1-1,14,TGTGCCAGCTCCCTCGACGGGGGGAACACTGAAGCTTTCTTT,CASSLDGGNTEAFF
many,TRBD2,TRBV5-6,TRBJ2-1,16,TGTGCCAGCGTTGGTAGCGGGGGGGCTCAGTACAATGAGCAGTTCTTC,CASVGSGGAQYNEQFF
.,TRBD1,TRBV29-1,TRBJ2-2,13,TGCAGCGTTAGGGGGCAAATGTCCGGGGAGCTGTTTTTT,CSVRGQMSGELFF
.,TRBD1,TRBV2,TRBJ2-2,11,TGTGCCATCCGGACAGGCGGGGAGCTGTTTTTT,CAIRTGGELFF
.,TRBD1,TRBV10-1,TRBJ2-7,11,TGCGCCAGCGGCAGGGGGTACGAGCAGTACTTC,CASGRGYEQYF
few,.,TRBV29-1,TRBJ2-2,12,TGCAGCGTTGGAAGTCATACCGGGGAGCTGTTTTTT,CSVGSHTGELFF
.,.,TRBV28,TRBJ2-2,13,TGTGCCAGCAGTTTATTAGGGCCCGGGGAGCTGTTTTTT,CASSLLGPGELFF
few,.,TRBV28,TRBJ1-3,14,TGTGCCAGCACAGGGGCCTATCTGGGAAACACCATATATTTT,CASTGAYLGNTIYF
once,.,TRBV6-4,TRBJ2-4,16,TGTGCCAGCAGTGACCTTGGGGGGAAGGCCAAAAACATTCAGTACTTC,CASSDLGGKAKNIQYF
.,TRBD2,TRBV9,TRBJ2-1,15,TGTGCCAGCAGCGTACTAGCGGGGGGCCCCCATGAGCAGTTCTTC,CASSVLAGGPHEQFF
.,TRBD1,TRBV29-1,TRBJ1-2,12,TGCAGCGTGGGACAGTCTAACTATGGCTACACCTTC,CSVGQSNYGYTF
.,.,TRBV5-6,TRBJ2-4,14,TGTGCCAGCAGCCCAGACGCAACTAAAAACATTCAGTACTTC,CASSPDATKNIQYF
.,.,TRBV7-9,TRBJ2-2,15,TGTGCCAGCAGCTTTCGGGGGCTGAACACCGGGGAGCTGTTTTTT,CASSFRGLNTGELFF
.,TRBD1,TRBV25-1,TRBJ1-2,15,TGTGCCAGCAGCACCGGGACAGGAGCCTCCTATGGCTACACCTTC,CASSTGTGASYGYTF
.,.,TRBV4-3,TRBJ2-2,14,TGCGCCAGCAGCCAAGATCAAGGCGCCGGGGAGCTGTTTTTT,CASSQDQGAGELFF
.,.,TRBV4-1,TRBJ2-6,14,TGCGCCAGCAGCCAATACTCTGGGGCCAACGTCCTGACTTTC,CASSQYSGANVLTF
.,.,TRBV10-3,TRBJ2-1,15,TGTGCCATCAGTGAACGGGAAGCATCCTACAATGAGCAGTTCTTC,CAISEREASYNEQFF
.,.,TRBV15,TRBJ2-1,13,TGTGCCACCAAGGTCGGCTCCTACAATGAGCAGTTCTTC,CATKVGSYNEQFF
few,.,TRBV29-1,TRBJ2-7,10,TGCAGCGTATTCTCCTACGAGCAGTACTTC,CSVFSYEQYF
.,TRBD1,TRBV5-1,TRBJ1-1,16,TGTGCCAGCAGCTCGCTGAGAGGACAGGGTCCCACTGAAGCTTTCTTT,CASSSLRGQGPTEAFF
.,.,TRBV9,TRBJ1-1,14,TGTGCCAGCAGCGTAGTTGGGGGCGAAACTGAAGCTTTCTTT,CASSVVGGETEAFF
.,.,TRBV30,TRBJ2-5,12,TGTGCCTGGAGCCTACTCCAAGAGACCCAGTACTTC,CAWSLLQETQYF
few,.,TRBV7-2,TRBJ2-4,13,TGTGCCAGCAGCTTGAACTACAAAAACATTCAGTACTTC,CASSLNYKNIQYF
.,.,TRBV9,TRBJ1-2,14,TGTGCCAGCAGCGTGGGGGAGGGTACTAGGAGCTACACCTTC,CASSVGEGTRSYTF
many,.,TRBV7-2,TRBJ2-3,12,TGTGCCAGCAGCTTAGATGTAGGTACGCAGTATTTT,CASSLDVGTQYF
few,.,TRBV29-1,TRBJ1-1,13,TGCAGCGTCCCGCCGGGGGGGGGCACTGAAGCTTTCTTT,CSVPPGGGTEAFF
few,TRBD1,TRBV7-2,TRBJ1-4,15,TGTGCCAGCAGCACCGGACAGGGGGCCCGTGAAAAACTGTTTTTT,CASSTGQGAREKLFF
.,TRBD2,TRBV27,TRBJ2-1,15,TGTGCCAGCAGGTTAGCGGGGCTCTCCTACAATGAGCAGTTCTTC,CASRLAGLSYNEQFF
.,TRBD2,TRBV11-2,TRBJ2-5,16,TGTGCCAGCAGCCTTGGTATCGGGGGGGGCCGTGAGACCCAGTACTTC,CASSLGIGGGRETQYF